The next 18 T cell receptor beta chains were all read from a single sample in a study of T cell changes during pregnancy in multiple sclerosis. TCRdb keeps only in-frame clones here, not all; method: immunoSEQ multiplex PCR. The profile covers 65,000 to 95,000 clones, with 89% appearing a single time and under 2.5% taken by the ten largest. The input for sequencing was peripheral blood, taken before pregnancy. The receptors derive from a female donor with multiple sclerosis, enrolled in a pregnancy study.

The chain joins TRBV7-2 to TRBJ2-2; possibly TRBD2 for D (6 bases). The V end lost 2 bases, the J end lost 3 bases, and 19 bases lay between the germline ends. Germline CDR1 SGHTA, CDR2 FQGNSA. The CDR3 is made up of 18 amino acids. The CDR3 region has the DNA TGTGCCAGCAGCTTAAGGCATTGGTTCGGGGGATACACCGGGGAGCTGTTTTTT. Residues: CASSLRHWFGGYTGELFF.

The chain has TRBV6-6 and TRBJ1-2; no definite D call. The V gene's germline CDR1 is MNHNY and CDR2 SVGAGI (reference sequence). The CDR3 totals 15 residues. V was clipped by 2 bases and J by 0 bases, with 10 bases between them. The CDR3 is CASSYLSTANYGYTF. The DNA of the CDR3 is TGTGCCAGCAGTTACCTTAGTACAGCTAACTATGGCTACACCTTC.

J is TRBJ2-1 and V is TRBV7-2; TRBD1 might be the D (5 bases). V was pared by 2 bases and J by 4 bases, with 12 bases between. Germline CDR1 is SGHTA and CDR2 is FQGNSA. The CDR3 loop spans 15 amino acids. CDR3 bases: TGTGCCAGCAGCTTAACTTGGACACCGTACAATGAGCAGTTCTTC. This gives the protein CASSLTWTPYNEQFF.

The V call is TRBV10-3, the J call TRBJ1-5; D is uncertain. Germline-derived CDR1 and CDR2 are ENHRY and SYGVKD. This CDR3 spans 12 amino acids. V shed 8 bases and J shed 6 bases, with 11 bases lying between them. This CDR3 reads CAIGVRGQPQHF. The CDR3 region has the DNA TGTGCCATCGGGGTGCGGGGTCAGCCCCAGCATTTT.

The gene calls are TRBV6-5 and TRBJ1-1, with D hard to call. Germline lookup yields CDR1 MNHEY and CDR2 SVGAGI. The CDR3 is 13 amino acids. Trimming removed 2 bases from V and 7 bases from J, with 11 bases in between. CDR3 region: CASSYRVGDEAFF. The CDR3, as DNA: TGTGCCAGCAGTTACCGGGTAGGAGATGAAGCTTTCTTT.

The CDR3 loop reads CASSPGGVELFF. CDR3 DNA sequence: TGTGCCAGCAGCCCTGGGGGGGTCGAACTGTTTTTT. The chain joins TRBV4-2 to TRBJ1-4; a weak D match, TRBD1 (5 bases). The CDR3 is 12 amino acids. Germline V CDR1 and CDR2: LGHNA, YNFKEQ. Trimming stripped 4 bases from V and 12 bases from J, with 12 bases between.

The chain links TRBV27 to TRBJ2-2, with D possibly TRBD1 on 7 matching bases. The length of the CDR3 is 15 residues. V lost 1 base and J lost 4, with 10 bases in between. The germline gives CDR1 MNHEY, CDR2 SMNVEV (reference sequence). The CDR3 nucleotides are TGTGCCAGCAGTTTATACCAGGGGGGCACCGGGGAGCTGTTTTTT. It specifies CASSLYQGGTGELFF.

The chain carries TRBV4-2 and TRBJ2-1; 12 bases agree with TRBD2. Germline CDR1 is LGHNA and CDR2 is YNFKEQ. V lost 2 bases, J lost 9 bases, and 5 bases stayed unmatched. The CDR3 is 15 amino acids. The CDR3: CASSQPSGGASEQFF. CDR3 nucleotide sequence: TGTGCCAGCAGCCAACCTAGCGGGGGGGCAAGTGAGCAGTTCTTC.

This clone was seen more than once but under ten times. The V call is TRBV14, the J call TRBJ1-2; TRBD1 matches 9 bases. J was trimmed by 7 bases and V by 1 base; bases with no gene match: 4. CDR3 length equals 14 residues. Germline CDR1 and CDR2: SGHDN and FVKESK. The CDR3 DNA reads as TGTGCCAGCAGCCAAGTGGACAGGGGTATTGGCTACACCTTC. The encoded protein is CASSQVDRGIGYTF.

The chain combines TRBV2 with TRBJ1-1; 8 positions agree with TRBD1. V shed 11 bases and J 0 bases; nucleotides not matched to a gene: 5. Germline V gives CDR1 SNHLY, CDR2 FYNNEI. The CDR3 runs 13 residues. The CDR3: CAGQGKVNTEAFF. The CDR3 DNA reads as TGTGCCGGACAGGGAAAGGTGAACACTGAAGCTTTCTTT.

The chain couples TRBV6-5 to TRBJ1-3; D not certain. CDR3 size: 13 residues. The germline V gene has CDR1 MNHEY and CDR2 SVGAGI. V was clipped by 6 bases and J by 0 bases, with 6 bases between them. CDR3: CASRSHSGNTIYF. CDR3 bases: TGTGCCAGCAGATCCCACTCTGGAAACACCATATATTTT.

The genes are TRBV6-1 and TRBJ2-7, with a possible D match to TRBD2 (6 bases). The germline gives CDR1 MNHNS, CDR2 SASEGT. This CDR3 spans 14 amino acids. V gave up 5 bases and J gave up 6 bases, with 17 bases separating them. CDR3 residues: CASSPSVEVSEQYF. The CDR3 DNA is TGTGCCAGCAGTCCTAGCGTAGAGGTTTCCGAGCAGTACTTC.

This chain links TRBV28 with TRBJ1-4; D ambiguous. The V end was cut by 3 bases, the J end by 4 bases, with 6 bases between. CDR3 length: 13 amino acids. CDR1 and CDR2 (germline): MDHEN, SYDVKM. The CDR3 coding sequence is TGTGCCAGCAGTTTCCTGTTTAATGAAAAACTGTTTTTT. Protein product: CASSFLFNEKLFF.

The chain employs TRBV6-5 and TRBJ2-7; D is perhaps TRBD2 (7 bases). The CDR3 is made up of 14 amino acids. Germline-derived CDR1 and CDR2 are MNHEY and SVGAGI. Between the trimmed V and J ends, which lost 0 bases and 2 bases, there was a span of 8 bases. For the CDR3, the DNA is TGTGCCAGCAGTTACTCGCGGGGGCCCTACGAGCAGTACTTC. Residues: CASSYSRGPYEQYF.

This chain connects TRBV5-1 to TRBJ2-5; 11 nucleotides match TRBD2. Trimming at V came to 3 bases and at J to 4 bases, leaving 11 bases not matched to a gene. There are 17 residues in the CDR3. The germline CDR1 and CDR2 sequences are SGHRS and YFSETQ. The CDR3: CASSSGTSGGLGETQYF. CDR3 bases: TGCGCCAGCAGCTCGGGAACTAGCGGGGGTCTGGGAGAGACCCAGTACTTC.

The chain links TRBV6-6 to TRBJ2-1; tentative D call: TRBD2 (5 bases). The CDR3 sequence is 16 residues long. Deletions cut 2 bases from V and 3 bases from J, with 14 bases between. The germline CDR1 and CDR2 sequences are MNHNY and SVGAGI (reference sequence). CDR3 DNA: TGTGCCAGCAGTTACGTAGGCGGGTTCGGCTACAATGAGCAGTTCTTC. It encodes CASSYVGGFGYNEQFF.

The chain combines TRBV7-9 with TRBJ2-7, with 7 bases aligning to TRBD1. The V and J ends lost 5 bases and 0 bases, in that order; junction bases with no gene match: 10. The CDR3 loop spans 16 amino acids. CDR1 is SEHNR, CDR2 FQNEAQ, per germline (reference sequence). CDR3 coding DNA: TGTGCCAGCAGCCGAGGGACAGTCCAGAGCTCCTACGAGCAGTACTTC. Amino acids: CASSRGTVQSSYEQYF. The variable domain in full, with the rest retrieved from reference TRBV7-9 and TRBJ2-7, is DTGVSQNPRHKITKRGQNVTFRCDPISEHNRLYWYRQTLGQGPEFLTYFQNEAQLEKSRLLSDRFSAERPKGSFSTLEIQRTEQGDSAMYLCASSRGTVQSSYEQYFGPGTRLTVT.

This sequence joins TRBV5-4 and TRBJ2-5; the match to TRBD2 covers 13 bases. V trimming: 0 bases; J trimming: 5 bases; junction bases outside the gene matches: 13. Germline V CDR1 and CDR2: SGHNT, YYREEE (reference sequence). This CDR3 spans 19 amino acids. The CDR3 spells CASSLGAPTSGGAVETQYF. The DNA for the CDR3 is TGTGCCAGCAGCTTGGGGGCCCCTACTAGCGGGGGGGCGGTGGAGACCCAGTACTTC.